This T cell receptor beta chain was sequenced in a study of blood T cell repertoires in COVID-19. The wider study: Samples representing acute and convalescent COVID-19 were sourced from the United States, Italy and Spain. T cells, B-cell-depleted T cells, or PBMCs provided the cDNA or gDNA that served as material.

Trimming stripped 1 base from V and 0 bases from J, with 7 bases between. The CDR3 sequence is 15 residues long. Per germline, CDR1 SNHLY and CDR2 FYNNEI. In the authors' workflow: Using reference gene primer amplification, nucleated cell counts were estimated. Clones were read by immunoSEQ multiplex PCR, and TCRdb kept only the in-frame ones, dropping some. The DNA was the basis for D and trimming; V, J and clone size are from that table. The repertoire holds roughly 43,000 clones, 80% to 90% seen once, with around a sixth in the top ten. This TCR derives from a human donor in a cohort sampled during active COVID-19. The donor label of this sample is uncertain. Sequenced: peripheral blood. This chain joins TRBV2 and TRBJ1-5; D ambiguous. CDR3 sequence (DNA): TGTGCCAGCAGTGAAGGACTTAGTAGCAATCAGCCCCAGCATTTT. As protein: CASSEGLSSNQPQHF.